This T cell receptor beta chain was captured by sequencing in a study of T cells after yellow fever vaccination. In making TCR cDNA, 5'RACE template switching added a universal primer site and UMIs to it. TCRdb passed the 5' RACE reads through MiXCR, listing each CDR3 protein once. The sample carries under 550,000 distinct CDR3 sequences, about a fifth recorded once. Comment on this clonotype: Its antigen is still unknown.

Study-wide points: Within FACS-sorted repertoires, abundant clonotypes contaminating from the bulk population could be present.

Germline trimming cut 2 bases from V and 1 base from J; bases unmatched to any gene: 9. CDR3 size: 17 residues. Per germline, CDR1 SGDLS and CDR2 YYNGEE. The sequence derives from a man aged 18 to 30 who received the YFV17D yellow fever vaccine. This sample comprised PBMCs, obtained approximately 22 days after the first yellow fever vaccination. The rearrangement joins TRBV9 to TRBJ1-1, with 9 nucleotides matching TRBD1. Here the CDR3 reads CASSVMEQGAWNTEAFF. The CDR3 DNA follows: TGTGCCAGCAGCGTGATGGAACAGGGGGCTTGGAACACTGAAGCTTTCTTT.